This TCR beta chain was recorded in a study of siplizumab effects on memory and regulatory T cells. The repertoire was sequenced with immunoSEQ multiplex PCR; TCRdb's copy has only in-frame clones and lacks some. The data hold over 80,000 clones, with just under 95% observed a single time. The CDR3 contains 15 residues. Germline V gives CDR1 MNHEY, CDR2 SVGAGI. V trimming: 8 bases; J trimming: 5 bases; junction bases outside the gene matches: 9. A single count supports this clone. This sequence was found in a human donor in good health. The V and J genes are TRBV6-5 and TRBJ2-1, with 10 bases matching TRBD2. The sample comprised non-Treg CD4+ T cells sorted from blood. CDR3 nucleotides: TGTGCCAGCCGTCCTAGCGGGAGATCCCACAATGAGCAGTTCTTC. Translation: CASRPSGRSHNEQFF.